The clone carrying this T cell receptor (beta chain) was seen a few times. Its antigen is undetermined. The germline V gene has CDR1 SGHDT and CDR2 YYEEEE. The CDR3 has 16 residues. V lost 5 bases, J lost 0 bases, and 9 bases stayed unmatched. This specimen comes from a study of cytomegalovirus exposure and HLA in healthy donors. Study-wide points: An analysis done earlier found most TCR beta V segments productive about 87% or about 30% of the time. The majority of CMV-associated TCR beta chains were reported as apparently HLA-restricted in a later analysis.

Each donor's status was that of a healthy bone marrow donor. The PCR was carried out with 60 Vbeta primers and 13 Jbeta primers. This table comes from immunoSEQ multiplex PCR, and its TCRdb copy is limited to in-frame clones, with some not included. The table shows some 150,000 clones, with roughly 70% occurring only once. The source of this sequence is a man between 45 and 60 years old in good health and CMV-seropositive. This chain uses TRBV5-6 with TRBJ2-3, with 7 nucleotides matching TRBD2. Sequenced input: PBMCs. CDR3 region: CASSKFIAGSTDTQYF. CDR3 nucleotides: TGTGCCAGCAGTAAATTCATAGCGGGCAGCACAGATACGCAGTATTTT.